The 28 T cell receptor beta chains below were found in one sample sequenced in a study of T cell clusters in autoimmune cytopenias. TRB amplification used roughly 250 ng of peripheral blood genomic DNA. TRB rearrangements were amplified by touch-down multiplex PCR with mixed TRB-A/B primers. TCRdb reprocessed the multiplex PCR reads and keeps a single row for each CDR3 protein, giving no DNA. This sample's table reports approximately 7,400 distinct CDR3 sequences. The data also belong to a second study, concerning T cell repertoires in aging, cancer and after chemotherapy.

Sequencing was carried out using peripheral blood. These TCRs come from a human donor in good health.

The chain links TRBV6-5 to TRBJ1-2; there is no DNA to check the TCRdb D call of TRBD1. The CDR3 totals 15 residues. The germline V gene encodes CDR1 MNHEY and CDR2 SVGAGI. The CDR3 loop reads CASSYGQGVFNGYTF.

The chain combines TRBV28 with TRBJ2-5; the TCRdb call, TRBD2, lacks DNA for checking. Germline CDR1 and CDR2: MDHEN and SYDVKM. This CDR3 has 17 residues. The chain's CDR3 is CASSFGLAGAHQETQYF.

The V gene is TRBV5-5, the J gene TRBJ2-7; the D gene TCRdb calls, TRBD1, cannot be checked with no DNA. The CDR3 runs 16 residues. The V gene's germline CDR1 is SGHKS and CDR2 YYEKEE (reference sequence). CDR3 region: CASSLDERLGSYEQYF.

The chain couples TRBV6-1 to TRBJ2-7; the D call from TCRdb, TRBD2, cannot be confirmed without DNA. The CDR3 runs to 15 residues. Germline CDR1 is MNHNS and CDR2 is SASEGT. The CDR3 here is CASSGRGGIIYEQYF.

The rearrangement uses TRBV7-2 and TRBJ2-5; TCRdb's assignment of TRBD2 cannot be checked, as there is no DNA. From germline, CDR1 is SGHTA and CDR2 FQGNSA. The CDR3 extends over 17 amino acids. The CDR3 protein is CASSSYSSGRVQETQYF.

Considering frequency, this clonotype is large. This chain uses TRBV29-1 with TRBJ2-5; no DNA is available, so the TRBD1 call from TCRdb remains unchecked. The CDR3 runs to 14 residues. Germline CDR1 SQVTM, CDR2 ANQGSEA. The CDR3 loop is CSVEGTGSRGTQYF.

The J gene is TRBJ1-2, the V gene TRBV30. Germline assignment: CDR1 GTSNPN and CDR2 SVGIG (reference sequence). The CDR3 has 13 amino acids. CDR3 in amino acids: CAWSVQGYYGYTF.

Frequency places this clonotype as medium-sized. V gene TRBV15 combines with J gene TRBJ2-3; TCRdb calls TRBD1, which cannot be checked without DNA. The CDR3 is 15 amino acids. Germline CDR1 reads LNHNV; CDR2 reads YYDKDF (reference sequence). CDR3: CATSGDRGLGDTQYF.

The CDR3 region is CASSLAEQGVGYGYTF. V gene TRBV7-6 combines with J gene TRBJ1-2; TCRdb's D gene call, TRBD1, goes unchecked for lack of DNA. There are 16 residues in the CDR3. The germline V gene encodes CDR1 SGHVS and CDR2 FNYEAQ.

The CDR3 sequence is CASSFSLNTEAFF. The rearrangement uses TRBV19 and TRBJ1-1. CDR1 is LNHDA, CDR2 SQIVND, per germline (reference sequence). The CDR3 loop spans 13 amino acids.

The V call is TRBV7-6, the J call TRBJ2-5; the TCRdb D gene call, TRBD2, has no DNA to confirm it. The CDR3 runs 15 residues. CDR1 and CDR2 (germline): SGHVS, FNYEAQ. The CDR3 sequence: CASSAGTSYQETQYF.

The chain employs TRBV5-4 and TRBJ2-5; TCRdb lists TRBD2, though no DNA is available to test this call. The CDR3 covers 16 residues. Per germline, CDR1 SGHNT and CDR2 YYREEE (reference sequence). The CDR3 sequence: CASSLFGEATKETQYF.

The genes are TRBV6-5 and TRBJ2-1; TCRdb's D gene call, TRBD2, goes unchecked for lack of DNA. The length of the CDR3 is 17 residues. Germline V lookup: CDR1 MNHEY, CDR2 SVGAGI. The CDR3 is CASRPRGLAASYNEQFF.

V is TRBV27 and J is TRBJ2-5; TCRdb's D call of TRBD1 is untestable without DNA. The CDR3 contains 13 residues. Looked up from germline, CDR1 is MNHEY and CDR2 is SMNVEV (reference sequence). The CDR3 is CASSYLSGETQYF.

V and J are TRBV24-1 and TRBJ2-5; TCRdb proposes TRBD1, but this gene call is untestable without DNA. Per germline, CDR1 KGHDR and CDR2 SFDVKD. The CDR3 is 14 residues long. CDR3 residues: CATSFGRGQETQYF.

By frequency, this clonotype is medium-sized. The chain recombines TRBV6-1 with TRBJ2-3; the TCRdb call, TRBD1, lacks DNA for checking. The length of the CDR3 is 15 residues. Germline CDR1 reads MNHNS; CDR2 reads SASEGT. The CDR3 here is CASSPWAGSTDTQYF.

This chain joins TRBV6-1 and TRBJ1-3. CDR3 length: 15 amino acids. CDR1 and CDR2 (germline): MNHNS, SASEGT. CDR3 sequence reads: CASSEAHGVGNTIYF.

This clonotype is labeled medium-sized (0.01 to 0.1%) based on frequency. The chain has TRBV29-1 and TRBJ1-3; the TCRdb call, TRBD1, lacks DNA for checking. CDR1 is SQVTM, CDR2 ANQGSEA, per germline. This CDR3 spans 13 amino acids. The CDR3 here is CSVRPEPGNTIYF.

This sequence joins TRBV6-1 and TRBJ2-7; TCRdb's D call of TRBD2 is untestable without DNA. This CDR3 has 18 amino acids. From germline, CDR1 is MNHNS and CDR2 SASEGT. CDR3 sequence: CASSVSRLAGTGSNEQYF.

This clonotype shows up as medium-sized (0.01 to 0.1%) by frequency. The gene calls are TRBV19 and TRBJ2-7; the TRBD2 assignment by TCRdb is unverifiable without DNA. Germline V lookup: CDR1 LNHDA, CDR2 SQIVND (reference sequence). CDR3 length equals 14 residues. This CDR3 reads CASSIVAGSYEQYF.

CDR3 sequence reads: CASSLGDSTDTQYF. The rearrangement links TRBV5-1 to TRBJ2-3; TCRdb names TRBD1, which stays unverified in the absence of DNA. Germline V lookup: CDR1 SGHRS, CDR2 YFSETQ. The CDR3 contains 14 residues. The whole variable domain, filled in from reference TRBV5-1 and TRBJ2-3, reads KAGVTQTPRYLIKTRGQQVTLSCSPISGHRSVSWYQQTPGQGLQFLFEYFSETQRNKGNFPGRFSGRQFSNSRSEMNVSTLELGDSALYLCASSLGDSTDTQYFGPGTRLTVL.

The rearrangement uses TRBV15 and TRBJ2-5; TCRdb reports TRBD1, a call that lacks DNA to check it against. Germline-derived CDR1 and CDR2 are LNHNV and YYDKDF (reference sequence). This CDR3 is built from 14 residues. CDR3 region: CATSDGTAQETQYF.

This chain links TRBV7-9 with TRBJ2-2; TCRdb gives TRBD2 as the D gene, but with no DNA this cannot be confirmed. CDR3 size: 15 residues. Germline V gives CDR1 SEHNR, CDR2 FQNEAQ (reference sequence). CDR3 sequence reads: CASSSRDFNTGELFF.

The CDR3 loop is CATSRDGGQGQETQYF. The V call is TRBV15, the J call TRBJ2-5; TCRdb's D call of TRBD1 is untestable without DNA. CDR3 length: 16 amino acids. Germline-derived CDR1 and CDR2 are LNHNV and YYDKDF (reference sequence).

V and J are TRBV7-2 and TRBJ2-7. In germline, CDR1 is SGHTA, CDR2 FQGNSA. The CDR3 extends over 12 amino acids. The chain's CDR3 is CASSPSSYEQYF.

The chain couples TRBV6-5 to TRBJ2-7; checking the TCRdb D call of TRBD1 is not possible without DNA. This CDR3 contains 17 residues. The germline gives CDR1 MNHEY, CDR2 SVGAGI. CDR3 in amino acids: CASSSPSPGTGTYEQYF.

This chain connects TRBV4-1 to TRBJ2-3; TCRdb's assignment of TRBD2 cannot be checked, as there is no DNA. The CDR3 covers 16 residues. Germline V gene data show CDR1 as MGHRA and CDR2 as YSYEKL. The CDR3: CASSQGLAGFADTQYF.

The rearrangement uses TRBV29-1 and TRBJ1-2; as DNA is missing, the TRBD1 call by TCRdb cannot be tested. The CDR3 is made up of 13 amino acids. Per germline, CDR1 SQVTM and CDR2 ANQGSEA. CDR3: CSVEAGGGYGYTF. Based on the CDR3 plus reference TRBV29-1 and TRBJ1-2, the full variable domain is SAVISQKPSRDICQRGTSLTIQCQVDSQVTMMFWYRQQPGQSLTLIATANQGSEATYESGFVIDKFPISRPNLTFSTLTVSNMSPEDSSIYLCSVEAGGGYGYTFGSGTRLTVV.